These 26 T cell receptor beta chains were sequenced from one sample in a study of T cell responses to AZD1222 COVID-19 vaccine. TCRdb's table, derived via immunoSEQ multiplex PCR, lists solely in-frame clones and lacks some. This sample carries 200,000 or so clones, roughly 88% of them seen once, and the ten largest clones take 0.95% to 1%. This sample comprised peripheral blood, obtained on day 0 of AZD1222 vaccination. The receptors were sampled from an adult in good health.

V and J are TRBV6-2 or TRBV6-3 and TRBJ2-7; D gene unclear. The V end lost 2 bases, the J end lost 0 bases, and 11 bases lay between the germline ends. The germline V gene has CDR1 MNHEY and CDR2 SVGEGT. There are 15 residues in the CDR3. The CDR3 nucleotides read TGTGCCAGCAGTTACGGTAGAGAGAGCTCCTACGAGCAGTACTTC. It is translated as CASSYGRESSYEQYF.

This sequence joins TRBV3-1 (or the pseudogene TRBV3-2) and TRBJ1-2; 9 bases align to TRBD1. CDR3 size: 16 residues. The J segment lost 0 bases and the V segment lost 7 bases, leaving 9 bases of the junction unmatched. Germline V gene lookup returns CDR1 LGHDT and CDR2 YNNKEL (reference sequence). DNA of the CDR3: TGTGCCAGCACCCTGACAGGGGGTGGGGCTAACTATGGCTACACCTTC. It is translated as CASTLTGGGANYGYTF.

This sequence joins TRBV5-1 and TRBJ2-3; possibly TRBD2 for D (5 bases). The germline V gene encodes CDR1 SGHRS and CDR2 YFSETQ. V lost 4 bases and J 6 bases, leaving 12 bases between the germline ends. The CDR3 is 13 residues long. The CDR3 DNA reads TGCGCCAGCAGCCTCATCCCGGGGGATACGCAGTATTTT. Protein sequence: CASSLIPGDTQYF.

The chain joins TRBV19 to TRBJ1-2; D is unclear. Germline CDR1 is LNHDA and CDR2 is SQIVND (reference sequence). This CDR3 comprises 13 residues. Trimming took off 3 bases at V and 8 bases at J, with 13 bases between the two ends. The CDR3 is CASSILRGGGYTF. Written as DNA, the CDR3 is TGTGCCAGTAGTATTTTGCGGGGTGGAGGCTACACCTTC.

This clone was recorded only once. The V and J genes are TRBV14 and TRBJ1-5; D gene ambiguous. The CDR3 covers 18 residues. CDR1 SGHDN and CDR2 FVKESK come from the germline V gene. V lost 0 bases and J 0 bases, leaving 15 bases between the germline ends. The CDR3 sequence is CASSQERPPVASNQPQHF. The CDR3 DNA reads TGTGCCAGCAGCCAAGAAAGGCCTCCGGTGGCTAGCAATCAGCCCCAGCATTTT.

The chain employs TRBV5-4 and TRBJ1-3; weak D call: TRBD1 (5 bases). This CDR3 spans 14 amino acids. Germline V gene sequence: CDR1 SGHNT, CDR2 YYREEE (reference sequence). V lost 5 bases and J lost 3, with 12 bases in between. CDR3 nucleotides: TGTGCCAGCAGGGACCGACAGTATGGAAACACCATATATTTT. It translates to CASRDRQYGNTIYF.

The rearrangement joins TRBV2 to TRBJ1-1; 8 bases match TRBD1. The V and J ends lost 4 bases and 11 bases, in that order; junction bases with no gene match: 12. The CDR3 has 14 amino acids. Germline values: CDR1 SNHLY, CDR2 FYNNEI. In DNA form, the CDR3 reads TGTGCCAGCAGTGTGACAGGGGATAAGCCGTCGGCTTTCTTT. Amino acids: CASSVTGDKPSAFF.

The CDR3 protein is CASSRREVGPGELFF. The CDR3 nucleotides are TGCGCCAGCAGCAGACGCGAAGTAGGGCCCGGGGAGCTGTTTTTT. The chain carries TRBV4-1 and TRBJ2-2; no definite D call. This CDR3 is 15 amino acids long. Germline assignment: CDR1 MGHRA and CDR2 YSYEKL. V lost 5 bases to trimming and J lost 6 bases, with 16 bases between them.

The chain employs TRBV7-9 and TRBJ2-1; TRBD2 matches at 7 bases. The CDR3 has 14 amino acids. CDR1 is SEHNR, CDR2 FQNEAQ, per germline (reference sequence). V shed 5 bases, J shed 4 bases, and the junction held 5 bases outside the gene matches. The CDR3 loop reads CASSQGGGYNEQFF. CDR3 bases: TGTGCCAGCAGCCAGGGCGGGGGTTACAATGAGCAGTTCTTC.

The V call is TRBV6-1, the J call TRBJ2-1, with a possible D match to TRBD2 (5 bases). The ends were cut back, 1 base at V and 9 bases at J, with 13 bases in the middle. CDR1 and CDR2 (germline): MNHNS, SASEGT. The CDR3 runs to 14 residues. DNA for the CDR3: TGTGCCAGCAGTGAAGGGATCATGAGGGCTGAGCAGTTCTTC. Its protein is CASSEGIMRAEQFF.

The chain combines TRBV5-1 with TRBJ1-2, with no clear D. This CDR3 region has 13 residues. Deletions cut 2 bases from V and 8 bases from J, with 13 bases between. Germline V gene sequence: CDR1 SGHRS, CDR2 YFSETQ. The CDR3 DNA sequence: TGCGCCAGCAGCTTATCTGGTGTGGAGGGCTACACCTTC. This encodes CASSLSGVEGYTF.

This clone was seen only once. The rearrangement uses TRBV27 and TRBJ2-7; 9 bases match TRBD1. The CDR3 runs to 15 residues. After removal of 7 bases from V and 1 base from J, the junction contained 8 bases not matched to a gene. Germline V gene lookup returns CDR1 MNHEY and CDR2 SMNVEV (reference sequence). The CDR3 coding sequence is TGTGCCAGCACTCACACCGGGACAGGGTCCTACGAGCAGTACTTC. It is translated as CASTHTGTGSYEQYF.

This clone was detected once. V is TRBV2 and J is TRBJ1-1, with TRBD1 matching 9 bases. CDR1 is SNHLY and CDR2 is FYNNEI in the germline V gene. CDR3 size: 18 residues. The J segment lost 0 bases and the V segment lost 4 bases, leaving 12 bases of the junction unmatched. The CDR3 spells CASSGIPGQGNVNTEAFF. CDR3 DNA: TGTGCCAGCAGTGGGATTCCGGGACAGGGTAATGTGAACACTGAAGCTTTCTTT.

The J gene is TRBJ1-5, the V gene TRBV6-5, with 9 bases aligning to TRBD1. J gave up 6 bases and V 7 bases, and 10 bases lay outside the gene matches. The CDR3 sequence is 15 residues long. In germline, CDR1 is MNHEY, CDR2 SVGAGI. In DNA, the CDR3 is TGTGCCAGCAAGCCGGGACAGGGCTTGGGTCAGCCCCAGCATTTT. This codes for CASKPGQGLGQPQHF.

CDR3 sequence: CAAQGDYSNQPQHF. In DNA, the CDR3 is TGTGCCGCTCAAGGGGATTATAGCAATCAGCCCCAGCATTTT. V usage is TRBV10-3 and J usage is TRBJ1-5; D is perhaps TRBD1 (5 bases). Trimming took 11 bases from V and 0 from J, leaving 14 bases between them. This CDR3 contains 14 residues. CDR1 and CDR2 from the germline V gene are ENHRY and SYGVKD.

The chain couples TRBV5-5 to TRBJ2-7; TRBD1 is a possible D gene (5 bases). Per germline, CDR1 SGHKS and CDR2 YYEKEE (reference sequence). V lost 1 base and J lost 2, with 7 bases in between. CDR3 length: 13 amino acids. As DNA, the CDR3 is TGTGCCAGCAGCTTGAGGGGCCCCTACGAGCAGTACTTC. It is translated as CASSLRGPYEQYF.

The CDR3 region is CASKGDPNYGYTF. CDR3 DNA: TGCGCCAGCAAGGGGGACCCTAACTATGGCTACACCTTC. This chain connects TRBV10-1 to TRBJ1-2; D might be TRBD1 (6 bases). The V gene lost 7 bases and the J gene lost 0 bases, with 9 bases spanning the gap. From germline, CDR1 is WNHNN and CDR2 SYGVQD (reference sequence). The CDR3 spans 13 residues.

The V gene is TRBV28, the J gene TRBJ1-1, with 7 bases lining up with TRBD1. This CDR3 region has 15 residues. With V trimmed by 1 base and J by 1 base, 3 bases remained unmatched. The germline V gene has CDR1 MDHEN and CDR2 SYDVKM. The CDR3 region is CASSLLGQRNTEAFF. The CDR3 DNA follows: TGTGCCAGCAGTTTATTGGGACAGAGGAACACTGAAGCTTTCTTT.

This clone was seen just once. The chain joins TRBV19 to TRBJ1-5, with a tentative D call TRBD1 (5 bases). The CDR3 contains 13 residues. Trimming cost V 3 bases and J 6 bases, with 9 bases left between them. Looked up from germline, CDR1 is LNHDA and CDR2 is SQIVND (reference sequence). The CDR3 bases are TGTGCCAGTAGTATGGTGGGGCCTCAGCCCCAGCATTTT. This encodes CASSMVGPQPQHF.

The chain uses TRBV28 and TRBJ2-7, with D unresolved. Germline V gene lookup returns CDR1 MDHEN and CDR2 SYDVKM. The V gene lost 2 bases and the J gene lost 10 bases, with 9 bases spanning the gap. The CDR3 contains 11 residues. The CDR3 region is CASSLNRVQYF. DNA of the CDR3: TGTGCCAGCAGTTTAAATAGGGTACAGTACTTC.

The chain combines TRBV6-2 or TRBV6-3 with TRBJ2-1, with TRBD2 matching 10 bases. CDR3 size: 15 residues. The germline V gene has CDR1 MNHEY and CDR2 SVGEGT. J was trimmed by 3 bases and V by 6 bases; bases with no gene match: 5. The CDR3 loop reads CASSIAGGVYNEQFF. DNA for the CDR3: TGTGCCAGCAGCATAGCGGGGGGCGTCTACAATGAGCAGTTCTTC.

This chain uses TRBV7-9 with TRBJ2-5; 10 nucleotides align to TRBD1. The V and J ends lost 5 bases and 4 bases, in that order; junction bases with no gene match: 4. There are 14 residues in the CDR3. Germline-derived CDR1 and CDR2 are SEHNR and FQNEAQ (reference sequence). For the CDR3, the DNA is TGTGCCAGCAGCGCACGGACAGGGGGAGAGACCCAGTACTTC. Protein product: CASSARTGGETQYF.

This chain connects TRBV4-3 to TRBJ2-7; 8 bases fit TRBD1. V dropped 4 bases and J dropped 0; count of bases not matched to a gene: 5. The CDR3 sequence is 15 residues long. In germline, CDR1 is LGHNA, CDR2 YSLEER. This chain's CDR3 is CASSRNRGSSYEQYF. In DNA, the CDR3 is TGCGCCAGCAGCCGGAACAGGGGGAGCTCCTACGAGCAGTACTTC.

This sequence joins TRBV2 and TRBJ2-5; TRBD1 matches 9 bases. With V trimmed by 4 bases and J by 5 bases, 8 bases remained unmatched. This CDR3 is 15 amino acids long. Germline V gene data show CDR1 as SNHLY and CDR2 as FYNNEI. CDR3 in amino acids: CASSGGTGSLETQYF. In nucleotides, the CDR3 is TGTGCCAGCAGTGGCGGGACAGGGAGTCTGGAGACCCAGTACTTC.

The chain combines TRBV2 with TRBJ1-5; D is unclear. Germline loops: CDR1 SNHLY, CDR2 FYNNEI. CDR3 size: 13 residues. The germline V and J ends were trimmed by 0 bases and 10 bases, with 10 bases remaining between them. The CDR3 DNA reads TGTGCCAGCAGTGAAGCGCCCAAGGGACCCCAGCATTTT. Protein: CASSEAPKGPQHF.

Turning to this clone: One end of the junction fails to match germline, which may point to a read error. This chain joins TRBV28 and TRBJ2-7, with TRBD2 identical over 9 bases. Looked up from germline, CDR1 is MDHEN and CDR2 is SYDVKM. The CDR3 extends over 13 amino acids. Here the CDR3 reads CASSDRTSAKGHF. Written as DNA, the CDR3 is TGTGCCAGCAGTGACCGGACTAGCGCCAAAGGTCACTTC.